The rows below give T cell receptor beta chains drawn from one sample of a study of long-term antiretroviral therapy in people with HIV. Clones were read by immunoSEQ multiplex PCR, and TCRdb kept only the in-frame ones, dropping some. The sample comprises about 39,000 clones, more than 80% of which are singletons, and 5.5% to 6.5% rests with the top ten. The sample here was unsorted PBMCs, taken 3.1 years after starting antiretroviral therapy. The receptors stem from a woman in her 50s with HIV. Each CDR3 is given with its conserved first and last residue. The D gene is left open where the match is weak. Expanded clones are given a class, and other clones once, few, many or no size at all.

13,TRBD1,once,TRBJ1-1,TRBV7-3,TGTGCCAGCAGCGGACAGGGGATCACTGAAGCTTTCTTT,CASSGQGITEAFF
14,TRBD2,.,TRBJ2-1,TRBV4-2,TGTGCCAGCAGCCAAGATGGGACTAGTCACGAGCAGTTCTTC,CASSQDGTSHEQFF
13,TRBD2,.,TRBJ2-7,TRBV6-6,TGTGCCAGCCTTAGCGGGACCTCCTACGAGCAGTACTTC,CASLSGTSYEQYF
13,.,.,TRBJ1-5,TRBV29-1,TGCAGCGTTGTTGTCGGGACCAATCAGCCCCAGCATTTT,CSVVVGTNQPQHF
14,.,.,TRBJ2-3,TRBV7-8,TGTGCCAGCAGCCCCGAGGACGGGCGGGATACGCAGTATTTT,CASSPEDGRDTQYF
14,TRBD1,.,TRBJ1-6,TRBV2,TGTGCCAGCAGTGAACAGGGGGGCAGATCACCCCTCCACTTT,CASSEQGGRSPLHF
16,.,.,TRBJ1-1,TRBV18,TGTGCCAGCTCACCAATACCCAACGACAGTGACCCTGAAGCTTTCTTT,CASSPIPNDSDPEAFF
14,.,.,TRBJ2-1,TRBV4-1,TGCGCCAGCAGCCAAGTCCTCTCCGGGAATGAGCAGTTCTTC,CASSQVLSGNEQFF
14,.,.,TRBJ2-5,TRBV30,TGTGCCTGGAATTTACAGGGCCCTGGGGAGACCCAGTACTTC,CAWNLQGPGETQYF
12,TRBD1,.,TRBJ1-2,TRBV5-4,TGTGCCTGGGACAGGGGCAACTATGGCTACACCTTC,CAWDRGNYGYTF
15,TRBD2,.,TRBJ2-7,TRBV4-1,TGCGCCAGCAGCCAAGATATTAGCGGGGCCTACGAGCAGTACTTC,CASSQDISGAYEQYF
16,.,.,TRBJ2-5,TRBV25-1,TGTGCCAGCAGCCGCCGAGGGACAATTCATCAAGAGACCCAGTACTTC,CASSRRGTIHQETQYF
17,TRBD1,.,TRBJ1-2,TRBV4-1,TGCGCCAGCAGCCAAGTTGTTGGGACAGAAAGTTACTATGGCTACACCTTC,CASSQVVGTESYYGYTF
13,.,few,TRBJ1-1,TRBV19,TGTGCCAGTAGTGGTCAGGGCGACACTGAAGCTTTCTTT,CASSGQGDTEAFF
17,TRBD1,.,TRBJ1-3,TRBV7-9,TGTGCCAGCAGCTTCACAGGGGGCGTAGGCTCTGGAAACACCATATATTTT,CASSFTGGVGSGNTIYF
14,.,.,TRBJ2-1,TRBV11-3,TGTGCCAGCAGCTTATCGGCCACCTACAATGAGCAGTTCTTC,CASSLSATYNEQFF
16,TRBD1,.,TRBJ1-2,TRBV19,TGTGCCAGTAGTCCCGCCGGGACAGGGTCTGGCTATGGCTACACCTTC,CASSPAGTGSGYGYTF
15,TRBD1,.,TRBJ2-3,TRBV6-5,TGTGCCAGCAAGAAACAGGGGGTGTTGACAGATACGCAGTATTTT,CASKKQGVLTDTQYF
11,.,.,TRBJ1-4,TRBV2,TGTGCCAGCAGTGAAGGTGAAAAACTGTTTTTT,CASSEGEKLFF
15,TRBD1,.,TRBJ2-1,TRBV9,TGTGCCAGCAGCGTGGGGACAGGAGGGTCAGCTAGAGAGTTCTTC,CASSVGTGGSAREFF
13,.,once,TRBJ1-1,TRBV11-2,TGTGCCAGCAGCTTACTTTCGGGTACTGAAGCTTTCTTT,CASSLLSGTEAFF
17,TRBD2,.,TRBJ2-1,TRBV18,TGTGCCAGCTCACCCCCCCGGGCTAGCGGGGGGAGCAATGAGCAGTTCTTC,CASSPPRASGGSNEQFF
13,.,.,TRBJ1-4,TRBV9,TGTGCCAGCAGCGTAGCAAGTGGCGAAAAACTGTTTTTT,CASSVASGEKLFF
15,.,once,TRBJ2-2,TRBV11-2,TGTGCCAGCAGCTTAGGACAGACTAACACCGGGGAGCTGTTTTTT,CASSLGQTNTGELFF
14,.,.,TRBJ2-7,TRBV7-2,TGTGCCAGCAGCGTCAGGGCCAGCTCCTACGAGCAGTACTTC,CASSVRASSYEQYF
14,TRBD2,.,TRBJ2-1,TRBV27,TGTGCCAGCAGTTTAAGACGGGGGGGCAATGAGCAGTTCTTC,CASSLRRGGNEQFF
16,TRBD1,.,TRBJ1-5,TRBV6-6,TGTGCCAGCCAGCGCTGGGGGACAGGGAGCAATCAGCCCCAGCATTTT,CASQRWGTGSNQPQHF
14,.,.,TRBJ2-7,TRBV5-1,TGCGCCAGCAGCTGGGCGGGCGGTTCCTACGAGCAGTACTTC,CASSWAGGSYEQYF
18,.,.,TRBJ2-7,TRBV27,TGTGCCAGCAGTAGCCGGCGACAGGCCCTAGGGACCTCCTACGAGCAGTACTTC,CASSSRRQALGTSYEQYF
15,.,.,TRBJ1-6,TRBV10-3,TGTGCCATCAGTACTAACAGGGAGAATAATTCACCCCTCCACTTT,CAISTNRENNSPLHF
14,.,once,TRBJ1-5,TRBV9,TGTGCCAGCAGCGTAGGGCCCCTGGGTCAGCCCCAGCATTTT,CASSVGPLGQPQHF
14,TRBD1,few,TRBJ1-1,TRBV19,TGTGCCAGTGTCCCGGGACAGTATGAGTCTGAAGCTTTCTTT,CASVPGQYESEAFF
13,.,.,TRBJ1-1,TRBV5-4,TGTGCCAGCAGCTTGGGAGGGAACACTGAAGCTTTCTTT,CASSLGGNTEAFF
15,TRBD1,once,TRBJ1-2,TRBV5-1,TGCGCCAGCAGCTTGGAGGGGGCGGCAGCTTATGGCTACACCTTC,CASSLEGAAAYGYTF
12,.,.,TRBJ1-1,TRBV30,TGTGCCTGGACACAGGGGAACACTGAAGCTTTCTTT,CAWTQGNTEAFF
14,TRBD1,few,TRBJ1-2,TRBV25-1,TGTGCCAGCAGTGAGGTCAGACAGGGTGATGGCTACACCTTC,CASSEVRQGDGYTF
14,.,.,TRBJ2-7,TRBV7-2,TGTGCCAGTAAGCCGGATTATGGCTCCTACGAGCAGTACTTC,CASKPDYGSYEQYF
12,.,.,TRBJ1-2,TRBV14,TGTGCCAGCAGCCAAGGACACTATGGCTACACCTTC,CASSQGHYGYTF
13,TRBD1,.,TRBJ1-5,TRBV6-5,TGTGCCAGCACCAGGGGGGAAGGGCAGCCCCAGCATTTT,CASTRGEGQPQHF
15,.,once,TRBJ2-2,TRBV5-1,TGCGCCAGCAGCTTGAATGCAGCGAACACCGGGGAGCTGTTTTTT,CASSLNAANTGELFF
16,.,few,TRBJ2-2,TRBV11-2,TGTGCCAGCAGTTCCTTCCTCGGCCGTGCTACCGGGGAGCTGTTTTTT,CASSSFLGRATGELFF
14,.,few,TRBJ1-2,TRBV27,TGTGCCAGCAGTCCCCGGGGGGGCGGGTATGGCTACACCTTC,CASSPRGGGYGYTF
12,.,.,TRBJ2-7,TRBV7-8,TGTGCCAGCAGCTTAAGGGAAGACGAGCAGTACTTC,CASSLREDEQYF
15,.,few,TRBJ1-1,TRBV9,TGTGCCAGCACCGCAGGGGTTATGCTGAACACTGAAGCTTTCTTT,CASTAGVMLNTEAFF
15,.,.,TRBJ2-6,TRBV5-1,TGCGCCAGCATCGACACCCGTCCTGGGGCCAACGTCCTGACTTTC,CASIDTRPGANVLTF
13,.,.,TRBJ2-3,TRBV10-1,TGCGCCAGCAGTGGGTCTGGCACAGATACGCAGTATTTT,CASSGSGTDTQYF
18,.,.,TRBJ2-3,TRBV30,TGTGCCTGGAGTGCCCGACAAAATGGTCGCCTCTCGACAGATACGCAGTATTTT,CAWSARQNGRLSTDTQYF
15,TRBD1,.,TRBJ1-1,TRBV7-3,TGTGCCAGCAGCCCACGGACAGGGAAGGACACTGAAGCTTTCTTT,CASSPRTGKDTEAFF
15,TRBD1,once,TRBJ2-1,TRBV7-3,TGTGCCAGCAGCGCCGGGACAGCATCCTACAATGAGCAGTTCTTC,CASSAGTASYNEQFF
15,.,.,TRBJ1-6,TRBV18,TGTGCCAGCTCACCATCTCTGGACAAAAATTCACCCCTCCACTTT,CASSPSLDKNSPLHF
12,.,.,TRBJ2-7,TRBV5-1,TGCGCCAGCAGCTTGGACAATTACGAGCAGTACTTC,CASSLDNYEQYF
14,.,.,TRBJ1-5,TRBV15,TGTGCCACCAGCAGGGACAGATATGGTGAGCTACTATCTTTT,CATSRDRYGELLSF
11,.,.,TRBJ2-1,TRBV30,TGTGCCTGGAGTGCGGGGCAGGCTACGATCTTC,CAWSAGQATIF
15,TRBD1,few,TRBJ2-7,TRBV23-1,TGCGCCAGCAGTCAAAAGACCGGGACAGGACCCGAGCAGTACTTC,CASSQKTGTGPEQYF
14,.,few,TRBJ1-3,TRBV2,TGTGCCAGCAGTGGAGAACGGAGAGGGGACACCATATATTTT,CASSGERRGDTIYF